The rows below give T cell receptor beta chains drawn from one sample of a study of blood T cell repertoires in COVID-19. The table came from immunoSEQ multiplex PCR; TCRdb's copy has only in-frame clones and leaves some out. The table lists roughly 200,000 clones, around nine tenths of them singletons. Sequencing was carried out using peripheral blood. The source of these receptors is a man aged 35 to 55 with active or convalescent COVID-19. Each CDR3 is given with its conserved first and last residue. D genes are given only for firm matches. Some rows have no size entry. The others give once, few or many, or a class for an expanded clone.

CDR3,DNA,V,size,J,D,length
CASSRASDTDTQYF,TGTGCCAGCAGTCGTGCTAGCGACACAGATACGCAGTATTTT,TRBV6-2/TRBV6-3,.,TRBJ2-3,.,14
CASSPSQFFYGYTF,TGTGCCAGCAGTCCCTCACAGTTCTTTTATGGCTACACCTTC,TRBV27,.,TRBJ1-2,.,14
CASKLRGAQETQYF,TGTGCCAGCAAACTTCGGGGGGCACAGGAGACCCAGTACTTC,TRBV21-1,once,TRBJ2-5,.,14
CASSEARGSDNSPLHF,TGTGCCAGCAGTGAAGCGAGGGGGTCTGATAATTCACCCCTCCACTTT,TRBV6-1,.,TRBJ1-6,.,16
CSVVGQGAWGYTF,TGCAGCGTTGTTGGACAGGGGGCATGGGGCTACACCTTC,TRBV29-1,.,TRBJ1-2,TRBD1,13
CASSSAGEREKLFF,TGTGCCAGCAGTTCGGCGGGGGAAAGGGAAAAACTGTTTTTT,TRBV6-5,.,TRBJ1-4,.,14
CASSLGQYNEQFF,TGTGCCAGCAGCTTAGGGCAATACAATGAGCAGTTCTTC,TRBV7-9,.,TRBJ2-1,.,13
CASSLNSGGRETQYF,TGTGCCAGCAGTCTGAACTCGGGAGGGCGAGAGACCCAGTACTTC,TRBV27,.,TRBJ2-5,TRBD2,15
CASGRGMNTEAFF,TGTGCCAGCGGAAGGGGGATGAACACTGAAGCTTTCTTT,TRBV2,.,TRBJ1-1,.,13
CASSLSRLSYEQYF,TGTGCCAGCAGTTTGTCTCGTCTTTCCTACGAGCAGTACTTC,TRBV27,.,TRBJ2-7,.,14
CASRTGLGSSYEQYF,TGTGCCAGCAGAACGGGACTAGGAAGCTCCTACGAGCAGTACTTC,TRBV7-2,.,TRBJ2-7,TRBD2,15
CASSRSGNTIYF,TGTGCCAGCAGCCGCTCTGGAAACACCATATATTTT,TRBV12-3/TRBV12-4,once,TRBJ1-3,.,12
CASSIRSSGNTIYF,TGTGCCAGCAGCATAAGGAGCTCTGGAAACACCATATATTTT,TRBV13,.,TRBJ1-3,.,14
CASRRGPTDTQYF,TGTGCCAGCAGGCGGGGGCCCACAGATACGCAGTATTTT,TRBV25-1,.,TRBJ2-3,.,13
CASSLFRTAQETQYF,TGTGCCAGCAGCCTGTTCCGGACAGCCCAAGAGACCCAGTACTTC,TRBV14,once,TRBJ2-5,.,15
CASRQGSNTEAFF,TGTGCCAGCAGACAGGGGTCGAACACTGAAGCTTTCTTT,TRBV6-5,.,TRBJ1-1,TRBD1,13
CASSYLGASAEAFF,TGTGCCAGCAGTTATTTGGGGGCGAGCGCTGAAGCTTTCTTT,TRBV6-5,.,TRBJ1-1,.,14
CASSMGGGNTEAFF,TGTGCCAGTAGTATGGGAGGCGGGAACACTGAAGCTTTCTTT,TRBV19,.,TRBJ1-1,.,14
CASSASLNTGELFF,TGTGCCAGCAGCGCTTCACTTAACACCGGGGAGCTGTTTTTT,TRBV9,.,TRBJ2-2,.,14
CASSLAGQNYGYTF,TGTGCCAGCAGCTTAGCGGGGCAGAACTATGGCTACACCTTC,TRBV7-9,.,TRBJ1-2,.,14
CASSFGGRADSRANVLTF,TGTGCCAGCAGCTTCGGCGGGAGGGCCGATTCTCGGGCCAACGTCCTGACTTTC,TRBV7-9,.,TRBJ2-6,TRBD2,18
CASRGGAGNQETQYF,TGTGCCAGTAGGGGGGGGGCAGGCAACCAAGAGACCCAGTACTTC,TRBV19,.,TRBJ2-5,.,15
CASSQVGVGSVEAFF,TGTGCCAGCAGCCAAGTAGGAGTTGGTTCAGTCGAAGCTTTCTTT,TRBV3-1/TRBV3-2,.,TRBJ1-1,.,15
CASSLSQGMNTEAFF,TGTGCCAGCAGTTTATCGCAGGGGATGAACACTGAAGCTTTCTTT,TRBV27,once,TRBJ1-1,.,15
CSASNRWLMNSYEQYF,TGCAGTGCTAGTAACAGGTGGCTGATGAACTCCTACGAGCAGTACTTC,TRBV20-1,once,TRBJ2-7,.,16
CASSYSIGMEQYF,TGTGCCAGCAGTTACTCGATCGGGATGGAGCAGTACTTC,TRBV6-5,.,TRBJ2-7,.,13
CASSKPRGLFF,TGTGCCAGCAGCAAACCCCGGGGACTGTTTTTT,TRBV21-1,.,TRBJ1-4,.,11
CASSLISSYNEQFF,TGTGCCAGCAGTTTAATTAGCTCCTACAATGAGCAGTTCTTC,TRBV28,.,TRBJ2-1,.,14
CASSPILLSYNEQFF,TGTGCCAGCTCACCGATCCTACTATCCTACAATGAGCAGTTCTTC,TRBV18,.,TRBJ2-1,.,15
CASSQDGSGVKTQYF,TGTGCCAGCAGCCAAGACGGGTCGGGGGTAAAGACCCAGTACTTC,TRBV4-2,.,TRBJ2-5,.,15
CASSSTGLETQYF,TGTGCCAGCTCTTCGACAGGGTTGGAGACCCAGTACTTC,TRBV18,few,TRBJ2-5,TRBD1,13
CSILGTSGREETQYF,TGCAGCATACTAGGGACTAGCGGGAGGGAAGAGACCCAGTACTTC,TRBV29-1,.,TRBJ2-5,TRBD2,15
CASTRDTVPSEQFF,TGTGCCAGCACCCGAGATACGGTGCCGAGTGAGCAGTTCTTC,TRBV6-5,.,TRBJ2-1,.,14
CASSPLDSPNTEAFF,TGTGCCAGCTCACCTTTAGACAGTCCCAACACTGAAGCTTTCTTT,TRBV18,.,TRBJ1-1,.,15
CASSVLAGVENEQFF,TGCGCCAGCAGCGTCCTAGCGGGAGTGGAAAATGAGCAGTTCTTC,TRBV5-1,.,TRBJ2-1,TRBD2,15
CASSYSLQDGTEAFF,TGTGCCAGCAGTTACTCGTTACAGGACGGCACTGAAGCTTTCTTT,TRBV6-2/TRBV6-3,.,TRBJ1-1,.,15
CASGLATAFHSGNTIYF,TGTGCTAGTGGTTTGGCTACAGCCTTCCACTCTGGAAACACCATATATTTT,TRBV12-5,.,TRBJ1-3,.,17
CASSLRGRLETQYF,TGTGCCAGCAGTTTAAGGGGGCGTCTAGAGACCCAGTACTTC,TRBV28,.,TRBJ2-5,TRBD1,14
CASTVAQGNTEAFF,TGCGCCAGCACGGTGGCCCAGGGGAACACTGAAGCTTTCTTT,TRBV5-1,.,TRBJ1-1,.,14
CASSGGGLAGPDTQYF,TGTGCCAGCAGTGGGGGGGGACTAGCGGGACCAGATACGCAGTATTTT,TRBV25-1,.,TRBJ2-3,TRBD2,16
CASSLDKNTEAFF,TGTGCCAGCAGTCTGGACAAGAACACTGAAGCTTTCTTT,TRBV3-1/TRBV3-2,.,TRBJ1-1,.,13
CASSLAGQHGYTF,TGTGCCAGCAGCTTAGCTGGGCAGCATGGCTACACCTTC,TRBV7-9,.,TRBJ1-2,.,13
CASSSYVTGSSYNEQFF,TGTGCCAGCAGCTCGTACGTGACAGGGAGCTCCTACAATGAGCAGTTCTTC,TRBV11-3,.,TRBJ2-1,TRBD1,17
CASSPTGYQPQHF,TGTGCCAGCTCACCAACAGGGTATCAGCCCCAGCATTTT,TRBV18,.,TRBJ1-5,.,13
CASSQDGAGNTIYF,TGTGCCAGCAGCCAGGATGGCGCTGGAAACACCATATATTTT,TRBV6-5,.,TRBJ1-3,.,14